The rows below give T cell receptor beta chains drawn from one sample of a study of long-term antiretroviral therapy in people with HIV. Assay: immunoSEQ multiplex PCR; the TCRdb copy retains only in-frame clones and omits some. This sample has tens of thousands of clones, with about 95% found just once. Sample: unsorted PBMCs, taken more than 6 years after starting antiretroviral therapy. The receptors shown here come from a man in his thirties or forties with HIV. Each CDR3 is given with its conserved first and last residue. Fields, in order: clone size, D gene, J gene, V gene, CDR3 DNA, CDR3 protein. A D gene is named only where the DNA matches it firmly. Size is omitted from some rows. Given values are once, few, many or a class for expanded clones.

clone size: once
D gene: .
J gene: TRBJ1-3
V gene: TRBV30
CDR3 DNA: TGTGCCTGGAGTCTGGGTCTCTCTGGAAACACCATATATTTT
CDR3 protein: CAWSLGLSGNTIYF

clone size: .
D gene: TRBD1
J gene: TRBJ2-2
V gene: TRBV2
CDR3 DNA: TGTGCCAGCAGAGGGGACAGATTTAACACCGGGGAGCTGTTTTTT
CDR3 protein: CASRGDRFNTGELFF

clone size: .
D gene: TRBD1
J gene: TRBJ2-7
V gene: TRBV6-6
CDR3 DNA: TGTGCCAGCAGTGCCAGGACAGGGGTCCACGAGCAGTACTTC
CDR3 protein: CASSARTGVHEQYF

clone size: .
D gene: .
J gene: TRBJ2-7
V gene: TRBV9
CDR3 DNA: TGTGCCAGCAGCGTAGATAGTTTCTACGAGCAGTACTTC
CDR3 protein: CASSVDSFYEQYF

clone size: .
D gene: TRBD1
J gene: TRBJ2-1
V gene: TRBV7-6
CDR3 DNA: TGTGCCAGCAGCTTACAGGGGGCCGAGTACAATGAGCAGTTCTTC
CDR3 protein: CASSLQGAEYNEQFF

clone size: .
D gene: .
J gene: TRBJ1-5
V gene: TRBV30
CDR3 DNA: TGTGCCTGGAGTGTATTCGTCGATCAGCCCCAGCATTTT
CDR3 protein: CAWSVFVDQPQHF

clone size: once
D gene: TRBD2
J gene: TRBJ2-1
V gene: TRBV7-8
CDR3 DNA: TGTGCCAGCAGCTTAGCGGGGACTAGCGGGAGGGACAATGAGCAGTTCTTC
CDR3 protein: CASSLAGTSGRDNEQFF

clone size: .
D gene: TRBD2
J gene: TRBJ2-7
V gene: TRBV27
CDR3 DNA: TGTGCCAGCAGTTTCGGGACTAGTTCGTCCGAGCAGTACTTC
CDR3 protein: CASSFGTSSSEQYF

clone size: once
D gene: .
J gene: TRBJ1-2
V gene: TRBV7-9
CDR3 DNA: TGTGCCAGCAGCCGGACGGGGGCCGGGTACGGCTACACCTTC
CDR3 protein: CASSRTGAGYGYTF

clone size: .
D gene: .
J gene: TRBJ2-5
V gene: TRBV21-1
CDR3 DNA: TGTGCCAGCAGCAAAGAAGTGGATTTTGGGACAGTTTGGGAGACCCAGTACTTC
CDR3 protein: CASSKEVDFGTVWETQYF

clone size: once
D gene: TRBD1
J gene: TRBJ1-1
V gene: TRBV18
CDR3 DNA: TGTGCCAGCTCATCCCCGACAGGGACGAACACTGAAGCTTTCTTT
CDR3 protein: CASSSPTGTNTEAFF

clone size: .
D gene: .
J gene: TRBJ1-1
V gene: TRBV30
CDR3 DNA: TGTGCCTGGATCCCCTTGCTGAGGAACACTGAAGCTTTCTTT
CDR3 protein: CAWIPLLRNTEAFF

clone size: .
D gene: .
J gene: TRBJ1-5
V gene: TRBV10-3
CDR3 DNA: TGTGCCATCAGCGCCCAGGCTGGGCGTATTCAGCCCCAGCATTTT
CDR3 protein: CAISAQAGRIQPQHF

clone size: .
D gene: TRBD2
J gene: TRBJ2-5
V gene: TRBV5-1
CDR3 DNA: TGCGCCAGCACTAGCGGGGGAATCCAAGAGACCCAGTACTTC
CDR3 protein: CASTSGGIQETQYF

clone size: once
D gene: .
J gene: TRBJ2-1
V gene: TRBV9
CDR3 DNA: TGTGCCAGCAGCCAAAGTGGGCCCCGCGAGCAGTTCTTC
CDR3 protein: CASSQSGPREQFF

clone size: .
D gene: .
J gene: TRBJ1-4
V gene: TRBV4-2
CDR3 DNA: TGTGCCAGCAGCCAAGAGTGGGGGGCTCTTAATGAAAAACTGTTTTTT
CDR3 protein: CASSQEWGALNEKLFF

clone size: .
D gene: .
J gene: TRBJ1-1
V gene: TRBV15
CDR3 DNA: TGTGCCACCAGCAGGTCCGGGACACAGAACACTGAAGCTTTCTTT
CDR3 protein: CATSRSGTQNTEAFF

clone size: .
D gene: .
J gene: TRBJ2-7
V gene: TRBV5-1
CDR3 DNA: TGCGCCAGCAGCTTGGGGCACAGGGATTCCTACGAGCAGTACTTC
CDR3 protein: CASSLGHRDSYEQYF

clone size: .
D gene: TRBD1
J gene: TRBJ1-2
V gene: TRBV10-3
CDR3 DNA: TGTGCCATCAGTGTGGGACAGGGGGCTAGAGGCTACACCTTC
CDR3 protein: CAISVGQGARGYTF

clone size: once
D gene: .
J gene: TRBJ2-1
V gene: TRBV7-3
CDR3 DNA: TGTGCCAGCAGCCCCCGCGGAGTGGTAGCGGCTACGACCAACTACAATGAGCAGTTCTTC
CDR3 protein: CASSPRGVVAATTNYNEQFF

clone size: .
D gene: .
J gene: TRBJ2-2
V gene: TRBV30
CDR3 DNA: TGTGCCTGGCAGGAGGCGAACACCGGGGAGCTGTTTTTT
CDR3 protein: CAWQEANTGELFF

clone size: once
D gene: TRBD2
J gene: TRBJ2-1
V gene: TRBV2
CDR3 DNA: TGTGCCCCAGCAGCCGAAGGAGGGACTAAATTGTTCTTC
CDR3 protein: CAPAAEGGTKLFF

clone size: .
D gene: .
J gene: TRBJ2-3
V gene: TRBV19
CDR3 DNA: TGTGCCAGTAGTATAGGAGAGGCCTGGCATACGCAGTATTTT
CDR3 protein: CASSIGEAWHTQYF

clone size: .
D gene: .
J gene: TRBJ2-7
V gene: TRBV7-3
CDR3 DNA: TGTGCCAGCAGCCCAGAGGGCAGAGACTCCTACGAGCAGTACTTC
CDR3 protein: CASSPEGRDSYEQYF

clone size: .
D gene: .
J gene: TRBJ2-3
V gene: TRBV20-1
CDR3 DNA: TGCAGTGCCCCCGTTGGGGATACGCAGTATTTT
CDR3 protein: CSAPVGDTQYF

clone size: .
D gene: TRBD2
J gene: TRBJ2-2
V gene: TRBV7-6
CDR3 DNA: TGTGCCAGCAGCTTAAGGGTGCGTTCGAGCGGGGGTCCGAACACCGGGGAGCTGTTTTTT
CDR3 protein: CASSLRVRSSGGPNTGELFF

clone size: .
D gene: TRBD2
J gene: TRBJ2-3
V gene: TRBV19
CDR3 DNA: TGTGCCAGTAGCGGATGGCGGGAGGGCCGACTTGATACGCAGTATTTT
CDR3 protein: CASSGWREGRLDTQYF

clone size: .
D gene: .
J gene: TRBJ2-7
V gene: TRBV10-2
CDR3 DNA: TGCGCCAGCAGTGAGGGAATCCTAAGTGAGCAGTACTTC
CDR3 protein: CASSEGILSEQYF

clone size: .
D gene: TRBD1
J gene: TRBJ1-1
V gene: TRBV5-1
CDR3 DNA: TGCGCCAGCAGCTTACTCGGACAGGGGGGCCCTGAAGCTTTCTTT
CDR3 protein: CASSLLGQGGPEAFF

clone size: .
D gene: TRBD1
J gene: TRBJ2-7
V gene: TRBV6-6
CDR3 DNA: TGTGCCAGCAGTTCAACAGGGGGCTACTACGAGCAGTACTTC
CDR3 protein: CASSSTGGYYEQYF

clone size: .
D gene: TRBD1
J gene: TRBJ2-1
V gene: TRBV6-6
CDR3 DNA: TGTGCCAGCGGTGTACAGGGGAATGAGCAGTTCTTC
CDR3 protein: CASGVQGNEQFF

clone size: .
D gene: .
J gene: TRBJ1-5
V gene: TRBV21-1
CDR3 DNA: TGTGCCAGCAGCGGAAGGACGGGGGCCAATCAGCCCCAGCATTTT
CDR3 protein: CASSGRTGANQPQHF

clone size: .
D gene: .
J gene: TRBJ2-7
V gene: TRBV30
CDR3 DNA: TGTGCCTGGAGTGCGGGGGAGACCTACGAGCAGTACTTC
CDR3 protein: CAWSAGETYEQYF

clone size: .
D gene: .
J gene: TRBJ2-6
V gene: TRBV7-3
CDR3 DNA: TGTGCCAGCAGCCCACAGGTCTCTGGGGCCAACGTCCTGACTTTC
CDR3 protein: CASSPQVSGANVLTF

clone size: .
D gene: TRBD1
J gene: TRBJ1-3
V gene: TRBV4-1
CDR3 DNA: TGCGCCAGCAGCCAGCCGGGACAGGGCTCTGGAAACACCATATATTTT
CDR3 protein: CASSQPGQGSGNTIYF

clone size: .
D gene: .
J gene: TRBJ1-5
V gene: TRBV6-4
CDR3 DNA: TGTGCCAGCAGTGGGGGGATAGGGCAGCCCCAGCATTTT
CDR3 protein: CASSGGIGQPQHF

clone size: .
D gene: TRBD1
J gene: TRBJ1-1
V gene: TRBV13
CDR3 DNA: TGTGCCAGCATCCACAGGGGGCGGGATACTGAAGCTTTCTTT
CDR3 protein: CASIHRGRDTEAFF

clone size: .
D gene: TRBD1
J gene: TRBJ2-7
V gene: TRBV30
CDR3 DNA: TGTGCCTGGAGCCAAAAAGGGGGCAGTCTTAGCTCCTACGAGCAGTACTTC
CDR3 protein: CAWSQKGGSLSSYEQYF

clone size: .
D gene: .
J gene: TRBJ1-1
V gene: TRBV7-9
CDR3 DNA: TGTGCCAGCAGCTTAGTAGGACAGGAAGCTTTCTTT
CDR3 protein: CASSLVGQEAFF

clone size: few
D gene: .
J gene: TRBJ2-7
V gene: TRBV11-3
CDR3 DNA: TGTGCCAGCAGCTCCGGTCCCCCTGGAGAGCAGTACTTC
CDR3 protein: CASSSGPPGEQYF